This T cell receptor (beta chain) was captured by sequencing in a study of graft-versus-host responses after intestinal transplantation (dated by TCRdb to the early 2020s). A note on the overall study: The transplants that recipients got were multivisceral, liver-intestinal, or isolated intestinal. Alloreactive clones were identified by sequencing pre-transplant mixed lymphocyte reaction products and comparing these products with unstimulated pre-transplant donor and recipient T cells. Donor T cell macrochimerism was defined as a peak of at least 4% donor T cells among recipient peripheral blood mononuclear cells. Every recipient was given anti-thymocyte globulin induction, followed by 3 to 4 years of maintenance tacrolimus and steroids. Of the roughly 24 intestinal transplant recipients enrolled in the cohort, one of whom was a retransplant, a few patients without pretransplant specimens were excluded. After intestinal transplantation, graft-versus-host and host-versus-graft alloreactive T cell clones in the graft, circulation and bone marrow were tracked using bulk TCR-beta CDR3 sequencing. Rather than going through the commercial service, samples from three later patients were sequenced in-house on an Illumina MiSeq and processed with MiXCR. Study-level results and caveats: Early after transplant, peak levels of circulating GvH clones were associated with declines in HvG clones. Conclusions were limited by the relatively low number and heterogeneity of intestinal transplant patients. In the allografts of patients with donor T cell macrochimerism, GvH to HvG T cell clonal ratios were high. GvH clones were detected in recipient bone marrow, and some appeared earlier in ileal mucosa or blood, consistent with an intestinal mucosal origin.

From cysteine to phenylalanine, the CDR3 is 15 amino acids long. The sequence is cut down to CDR3 DNA, 45 bases in frame from base 1. CDR1 and CDR2 were assigned from the germline V gene (reference sequence) as MNHEY and SMNVEV. Trimming takes 1 base from V and 0 bases from J, and the germline ends sit 9 bases apart. Blood samples were collected up to 4 times in the first month after transplant and then at least monthly when available. Libraries were made using the immunoSEQ multiplex PCR assay. Adaptive Biotechnologies carried out high-throughput TCR-beta CDR3 sequencing of genomic DNA for most patients. Under the source paper's analysis protocol: Adaptive's ImmunoSEQ software supplied the TCR sequencing data for around 19 patients, while MiXCR and VDJtools were used to process a few other patients. CDR3 nucleotide sequences shared between donor and recipient were removed because their origin could not be assigned. Alloreactive clones required at least 2-fold expansion over unstimulated cells and minimum CFSE-low frequency of 0.002% (template counts) or 0.001% (read counts). Clones were considered mappable if detected in sequenced pre-transplant spleen, lymph node, or MLR CFSE-low populations of the donor or recipient. The cumulative frequency of alloreactive clones was calculated as a percentage of all sequences, weighted by copy number. TCRdb holds this immuneACCESS table with in-frame rearrangements only. Some clones are missing; in checked studies, unresolved V genes explain under half, and the rest has no known cause. The V and J calls and clone size come from that table; D and trimming were worked out from the DNA. The sample table shows about 9,200 clones, and nearly 95% are seen once. Of the sample, roughly 5.1% is held by the ten largest clones.

About this clone itself: Its cognate antigen has yet to be identified. Per-nucleotide qualities are absent, and no much larger clonotype sits a single base away.

This receptor was taken from a human patient who received an intestinal transplant, so some T cells may come from the graft donor. Here the sequenced sample was PBMCs, taken about 70 days after transplant. The V gene is TRBV27 and the J gene is TRBJ1-2; the D gene remains uncertain. For the CDR3, the sequence is CASSLYSEANYGYTF. Read as DNA, the sequence is TGTGCCAGCAGTTTATACTCAGAAGCTAACTATGGCTACACCTTC.